Shown below are 26 T cell receptor beta chains from a single sample sequenced in a study of spatial heterogeneity in lung cancer. Each CDR3 protein is one row after TCRdb ran MiXCR on the 5' RACE reads. The sample consists of approximately 110,000 distinct CDR3 sequences, 11% of them appearing once. Time point noted: blood at routine non-recurrence follow-up after resection. Here the sequenced sample was PBMCs, taken at follow-up. The receptor source for this set is a female donor with early-stage non-small cell lung cancer.

This clonotype was seen at least ten times. The chain uses TRBV7-9 and TRBJ1-3; no definite D call. Germline CDR1 reads SEHNR; CDR2 reads FQNEAQ (reference sequence). CDR3 size: 14 residues. Trimming pared 2 bases from V and 0 bases from J, leaving 5 bases between. The CDR3 bases are TGTGCCAGCAGCTTACGGGGCTCTGGAAACACCATATATTTT. Translation gives CASSLRGSGNTIYF.

This clonotype was recorded many times. The V gene is TRBV7-2, the J gene TRBJ1-2; 8 bases agree with TRBD1. The CDR3 contains 15 residues. Germline trimming cut 0 bases from V and 4 bases from J; bases unmatched to any gene: 4. Germline V gene lookup returns CDR1 SGHTA and CDR2 FQGNSA. The DNA of the CDR3 is TGTGCCAGCAGCTTAGCCCGACAGGGGACCTATGGCTACACCTTC. The encoded protein is CASSLARQGTYGYTF.

The chain is built from TRBV28 and TRBJ1-5; 11 nucleotides agree with TRBD1. This CDR3 spans 15 amino acids. V was clipped by 5 bases and J by 6 bases; unmatched bases: 6. Germline-derived CDR1 and CDR2 are MDHEN and SYDVKM. CDR3 DNA sequence: TGTGCCAGCAGTATGGGACAGGGGGTAAGTCAGCCCCAGCATTTT. Amino acids: CASSMGQGVSQPQHF.

The chain recombines TRBV6-1 with TRBJ1-2; D unresolved. The germline gives CDR1 MNHNS, CDR2 SASEGT. Trimming cost V 1 base and J 4 bases, with 22 bases left between them. The length of the CDR3 is 18 residues. The CDR3 region is CASSEDRGGYRLVYGYTF. The CDR3 nucleotides are TGTGCCAGCAGTGAAGATCGGGGAGGTTATAGACTTGTCTATGGCTACACCTTC.

V is TRBV27 and J is TRBJ1-5; possibly TRBD1 for D (5 bases). The V end lost 6 bases, the J end lost 0 bases, and 15 bases lay between the germline ends. This CDR3 has 16 residues. Germline CDR1 and CDR2: MNHEY and SMNVEV (reference sequence). The CDR3 region is CASRLYGAYSNQPQHF. The CDR3 DNA reads TGTGCCAGCAGACTATACGGGGCCTATAGCAATCAGCCCCAGCATTTT.

CDR3 nucleotides: TGTGCCAGCAGGCGGAGGAAAGAGACCCAGTACTTC. Its protein is CASRRRKETQYF. V is TRBV12-3 or TRBV12-4 and J is TRBJ2-5; possibly TRBD2 for D (5 bases). The CDR3 extends over 12 amino acids. Trimming took off 6 bases at V and 3 bases at J, with 8 bases between the two ends.

This clonotype was detected many times. The chain joins TRBV2 to TRBJ2-1; tentatively, D is TRBD1 (6 bases). The CDR3 length is 14 residues. V was clipped by 4 bases and J by 3 bases, with 10 bases between them. In germline, CDR1 is SNHLY, CDR2 FYNNEI. CDR3 loop: CASSGRGFYNEQFF. In DNA, the CDR3 is TGTGCCAGCAGTGGCAGGGGATTCTACAATGAGCAGTTCTTC.

This clonotype was seen repeatedly, ten times or more. This chain joins TRBV6-2 or TRBV6-3 and TRBJ2-5, with 8 bases lining up with TRBD2. V lost 5 bases to trimming and J lost 4 bases; unmatched junction nucleotides: 3. The germline V gene encodes CDR1 MNHEY and CDR2 SVGEGT. This CDR3 spans 13 amino acids. CDR3 loop: CASSGLAGETQYF. In nucleotides, the CDR3 is TGTGCCAGCAGTGGACTAGCTGGAGAGACCCAGTACTTC.

This clonotype occurred a few times. One junction end disagrees with the germline gene, perhaps due to a read error. Here the CDR3 DNA reads TGTGCCAGCAGTGAAAGTGGCAGGTTTAATTCATCCCTCCACTTT. This translates into CASSESGRFNSSLHF. The rearrangement joins TRBV6-1 to TRBJ1-6, with D unclear. Germline V gives CDR1 MNHNS, CDR2 SASEGT. The CDR3 totals 15 residues.

This clonotype was counted only a few times. The genes are TRBV10-3 and TRBJ2-7, with 10 positions matching TRBD2. Germline V CDR1 and CDR2: ENHRY, SYGVKD. J gave up 6 bases and V 10 bases, and 6 bases lay outside the gene matches. The CDR3 extends over 12 amino acids. The CDR3 nucleotides are TGTGCCACAGGGTTAGCGGGAGGCGAGCAGTACGTC. Protein: CATGLAGGEQYV.

V gene TRBV7-7 combines with J gene TRBJ1-1; maybe TRBD1 (6 bases). Germline CDR1 SSHAT, CDR2 FNYEAQ (reference sequence). CDR3 length: 13 amino acids. V lost 1 base, J lost 4 bases, and 7 bases lay in between. The CDR3, as DNA: TGTGCCAGCAGCTTAGACAGGGCCACTGAAGCTTTCTTT. It translates to CASSLDRATEAFF.

This clonotype has a handful of counts. This chain uses TRBV12-3 or TRBV12-4 with TRBJ1-3; perhaps TRBD1 as D (5 bases). This CDR3 region has 14 residues. The V end was cut by 4 bases, the J end by 9 bases, with 16 bases between. CDR3 amino acids: CASSSPGDLGTIYF. CDR3 DNA sequence: TGTGCCAGCAGTTCCCCGGGGGACCTAGGCACCATATATTTT.

This clonotype was detected a few times. The chain uses TRBV12-3 or TRBV12-4 and TRBJ2-1; TRBD2 matches at 8 bases. The CDR3 runs to 15 residues. The J segment lost 7 bases and the V segment lost 5 bases, leaving 10 bases of the junction unmatched. The CDR3 sequence is CASSPVGTRVNEQFF. CDR3 bases: TGTGCCAGCAGTCCCGTAGGGACTAGAGTTAATGAGCAGTTCTTC.

The chain uses TRBV10-2 and TRBJ2-1; 13 positions agree with TRBD2. V lost 6 bases and J lost 10; bases outside the gene matches: 9. CDR3 length equals 15 residues. The V gene's germline CDR1 is WSHSY and CDR2 SAAADI. CDR3 DNA: TGCGCCAGCAGGCCCCCGGGACTAGCGGGATTCGAGCAGTTCTTC. The encoded protein is CASRPPGLAGFEQFF.

This clonotype has more than one count but fewer than ten. The chain recombines TRBV6-6 with TRBJ1-5; no reliable D call. V dropped 2 bases and J dropped 1 base, with 6 bases sitting between them. The CDR3 length is 14 residues. Germline V gene lookup returns CDR1 MNHNY and CDR2 SVGAGI (reference sequence). CDR3 loop: CASSYRASNQPQHF. CDR3 nucleotide sequence: TGTGCCAGCAGTTACAGGGCCAGCAATCAGCCCCAGCATTTT.

The chain has TRBV20-1 and TRBJ2-3; 14 nucleotides align to TRBD2. The CDR3 totals 16 residues. With V trimmed by 4 bases and J by 5 bases, 8 bases remained unmatched. Germline lookup yields CDR1 DFQATT and CDR2 SNEGSKA (reference sequence). As DNA, the CDR3 is TGCAGTGCTATTCCGGGACTAGCGGGAGCTGGAGATACGCAGTATTTT. Its protein product is CSAIPGLAGAGDTQYF.

This clonotype was detected only a few times. The chain is built from TRBV24-1 and TRBJ2-1; TRBD2 agrees at 8 bases. The CDR3 spans 16 residues. The germline CDR1 and CDR2 sequences are KGHDR and SFDVKD. The V gene end was trimmed by 4 bases and the J gene end by 8 bases; junction bases not matched to a gene: 12. The chain's CDR3 is CATSDSSGSHGYEQFF. The CDR3 coding sequence is TGTGCCACCAGTGACTCCAGCGGGAGTCATGGCTATGAGCAGTTCTTC.

Many counts were recorded for this clonotype. Written as DNA, the CDR3 is TGTGCCACCAGCAGAGATACAGGGCTAGGGCAGCCCCAGCATTTT. Its protein is CATSRDTGLGQPQHF. The chain combines TRBV15 with TRBJ1-5, with D maybe TRBD1 (6 bases). There are 15 residues in the CDR3. Germline-derived CDR1 and CDR2 are LNHNV and YYDKDF (reference sequence). Between the trimmed V and J ends, which lost 0 bases and 7 bases, there was a span of 13 bases. The variable domain in full, completed from reference TRBV15 and TRBJ1-5, reads DAMVIQNPRYQVTQFGKPVTLSCSQTLNHNVMYWYQQKSSQAPKLLFHYYDKDFNNEADTPDNFQSRRPNTSFCFLDIRSPGLGDTAMYLCATSRDTGLGQPQHFGDGTRLSIL.

This clonotype was found a few times. The chain carries TRBV28 and TRBJ1-5; no clear D. Germline CDR1 and CDR2: MDHEN and SYDVKM. This CDR3 has 16 amino acids. V was trimmed by 2 bases and J by 2 bases, leaving 13 bases between them. The CDR3 loop is CASSLGGPRGNQPQHF. The CDR3, as DNA: TGTGCCAGCAGTTTAGGTGGTCCCCGGGGCAATCAGCCCCAGCATTTT.

This clonotype has a handful of counts. The V call is TRBV15, the J call TRBJ2-5; a possible D gene is TRBD2 (5 bases). Germline loops: CDR1 LNHNV, CDR2 YYDKDF (reference sequence). Between the trimmed V and J ends, which lost 0 bases and 4 bases, there was a span of 12 bases. The CDR3 totals 15 residues. The CDR3 region is CATSRDEGNGETQYF. DNA for the CDR3: TGTGCCACCAGCAGAGATGAGGGTAACGGAGAGACCCAGTACTTC.

This clonotype was observed many times. The V call is TRBV18, the J call TRBJ1-4; a possible D gene is TRBD1 (6 bases). The CDR3 is 13 residues long. V shed 8 bases and J shed 5 bases, with 12 bases lying between them. CDR1 and CDR2 (germline): KGHSH, LQKENI. The DNA of the CDR3 is TGTGCCAGCGCGGACAGACCCAATGAAAAACTGTTTTTT. It translates to CASADRPNEKLFF.

This clonotype showed up many times. The gene calls are TRBV10-3 and TRBJ2-5, with TRBD2 matching over 7 bases. The germline V gene encodes CDR1 ENHRY and CDR2 SYGVKD. V trimming: 8 bases; J trimming: 6 bases; junction bases outside the gene matches: 9. The CDR3 is 13 residues long. This CDR3 reads CAISEGGLKTQYF. DNA for the CDR3: TGTGCCATCTCTGAGGGAGGGCTCAAGACCCAGTACTTC.

The rearrangement joins TRBV28 to TRBJ1-3; D is possibly TRBD1 (5 bases). Trimming stripped 6 bases from V and 2 bases from J, with 14 bases between. This CDR3 comprises 15 residues. CDR1 MDHEN and CDR2 SYDVKM come from the germline V gene. CDR3 coding DNA: TGTGCCAGCAGCTCGGCGGGGGGACCTGGAAACACCATATATTTT. This gives the protein CASSSAGGPGNTIYF.

There are a few counts of this clonotype. The gene calls are TRBV2 and TRBJ2-1; the D gene is possibly TRBD2 (5 bases). Germline CDR1 reads SNHLY; CDR2 reads FYNNEI. The germline V and J ends were trimmed by 8 bases and 0 bases, with 11 bases remaining between them. The CDR3 is 14 amino acids. CDR3: CASERESSYNEQFF. The DNA of the CDR3 is TGTGCCAGCGAGAGGGAGAGCTCCTACAATGAGCAGTTCTTC.

This clonotype has ten or more counts. The chain recombines TRBV11-3 with TRBJ2-4; no definite D call. This CDR3 comprises 14 residues. The V end lost 5 bases, the J end lost 3 bases, and 11 bases lay between the germline ends. Germline loops: CDR1 SGHNT, CDR2 YENEEA. This CDR3 reads CASSPEANKNIQYF. For the CDR3, the DNA is TGTGCCAGCAGCCCGGAAGCCAACAAAAACATTCAGTACTTC.

At least ten counts were recorded for this clonotype. The V gene is TRBV2, the J gene TRBJ1-5; D is perhaps TRBD1 (5 bases). V lost 3 bases to trimming and J lost 3 bases, with 9 bases between them. The V gene's germline CDR1 is SNHLY and CDR2 FYNNEI. The CDR3 consists of 14 residues. The CDR3 region has the DNA TGTGCCAGCAGTGACTGGGGCATCAATCAGCCCCAGCATTTT. Translation: CASSDWGINQPQHF.